This T cell receptor (beta chain) originates from a study of blood T cell repertoires in COVID-19. The protocol was immunoSEQ multiplex PCR, while the TCRdb copy is restricted to in-frame clones and leaves out a portion. The table records about 290,000 clones, about 90% of them present only once. This CDR3 has 17 amino acids. V shed 6 bases, J shed 1 base, and the junction held 9 bases outside the gene matches. Germline CDR1 reads SGHRS; CDR2 reads YFSETQ. Sequencing was done on a sample of peripheral blood. The origin of this receptor is a woman aged 25 to 45 with COVID-19, enrolled during active disease. The V call is TRBV5-1, the J call TRBJ2-2, with TRBD2 matching over 10 bases. CDR3: CASKFGLAGENTGELFF. The CDR3 bases are TGCGCCAGCAAATTTGGGCTAGCGGGGGAGAACACCGGGGAGCTGTTTTTT.